This TCR beta chain comes out of a study of T cell clonality in common variable immunodeficiency. Clones were read by immunoSEQ multiplex PCR, and TCRdb kept only the in-frame ones, dropping some. This set yields about 60,000 clones and no singletons; the top ten hold approximately 1.7%. With V trimmed by 4 bases and J by 2 bases, 5 bases remained unmatched. The CDR3 runs 14 residues. The V gene's germline CDR1 is MNHNS and CDR2 SASEGT. With respect to this clone: The read ends 3 residues shy of where the CDR3 ends; the end is completed using the germline J gene.

Specimen: peripheral blood mononuclear cells. The chain links TRBV6-1 to TRBJ2-7; TRBD1 matches at 7 bases. The TCR sequence derives from a person aged 18 to 70 in good health. Here the CDR3 reads CASSGVGGTYEQYF. CDR3 DNA (partial): TGTGCCAGCAGTGGTGTAGGGGGCACCTACGAG.